A selection of T cell receptor beta chains follows, all from one sample in a study of early T cells in non-severe SARS-CoV-2 infection. TCRdb independently ran MiXCR on the 5' RACE reads; one entry per CDR3 protein. Of approximately 84,000 distinct CDR3 sequences listed, around 14% are singletons. Material for sequencing was whole blood. The receptors stem from an adult who was a healthcare worker with PCR-confirmed SARS-CoV-2 infection or an uninfected control (not recorded which). Both conserved end residues are part of each CDR3. The D gene is left open where the match is weak. Size is omitted from some rows. Given values are once, few, many or a class for expanded clones.

cdr3_aa cdr3_nt cdr3_length v_call d_call clone_size j_call
CSARDPRDETQYF TGCAGTGCTAGAGATCCGAGGGATGAGACCCAGTACTTC 13 TRBV20-1 . many TRBJ2-5
CASSLAGGPGELFF TGTGCCAGCAGCTTAGCTGGGGGCCCCGGGGAGCTGTTTTTT 14 TRBV7-6 . many TRBJ2-2
CASSQDNLRGRYNEQFF TGTGCCAGCAGCCAAGATAATTTGAGGGGGAGGTACAATGAGCAGTTCTTC 17 TRBV4-2 . few TRBJ2-1
CASSDGTSGTSTDTQYF TGCGCCAGCAGTGACGGGACTAGCGGGACTAGCACAGATACGCAGTATTTT 17 TRBV10-2 TRBD2 few TRBJ2-3
CASSQDPRDRLSLNTEAFF TGCGCCAGCAGCCAAGATCCCCGGGACAGACTATCCTTGAACACTGAAGCTTTCTTT 19 TRBV4-1 TRBD1 . TRBJ1-1
CASSYSSGYYGYTF TGTGCCAGCAGTTACTCCAGCGGTTACTATGGCTACACCTTC 14 TRBV6-5 . few TRBJ1-2
CASSLWEGTSYNSPLHF TGCGCCAGCAGCTTGTGGGAAGGGACGTCCTATAATTCACCCCTCCACTTT 17 TRBV5-1 . many TRBJ1-6
CASRPGTGSNTGELFF TGTGCCAGCAGACCTGGGACAGGGAGCAACACCGGGGAGCTGTTTTTT 16 TRBV2 TRBD1 few TRBJ2-2
CAWSSQANTEAFF TGTGCCTGGAGTTCCCAGGCGAACACTGAAGCTTTCTTT 13 TRBV30 . few TRBJ1-1
CASSILTGSYEQYF TGCGCCAGCAGTATTTTGACAGGCTCCTACGAGCAGTACTTC 14 TRBV5-1 . . TRBJ2-7
CASSLWGAVNTEAFF TGTGCCAGCAGCTTATGGGGGGCGGTGAACACTGAAGCTTTCTTT 15 TRBV7-2 . few TRBJ1-1
CASRPFTGRSYEQYF TGTGCCAGCAGACCCTTCACGGGGAGATCCTACGAGCAGTACTTC 15 TRBV6-2/TRBV6-3 . many TRBJ2-7
CASARDSATYEQYF TGTGCCAGCGCCCGGGACAGTGCAACCTACGAGCAGTACTTC 14 TRBV12-3/TRBV12-4 TRBD1 many TRBJ2-7
CAWEDRPNYGYTF TGTGCCTGGGAGGACAGGCCTAACTATGGCTACACCTTC 13 TRBV30 TRBD1 once TRBJ1-2
CASSLGALNEAFF TGTGCCAGCAGCTTGGGTGCCCTAAATGAAGCTTTCTTT 13 TRBV5-5 . many TRBJ1-1
CASSQVSLGKLFF TGTGCCAGCAGCCAAGTCTCCCTTGGAAAACTGTTTTTT 13 TRBV14 . few TRBJ1-4
CASSLDGLAGEQYF TGTGCCAGCAGCCTCGACGGACTAGCGGGCGAGCAGTACTTC 14 TRBV9 TRBD2 . TRBJ2-7
CATSDSVGVLTF TGTGCCACCAGTGACTCGGTAGGCGTCCTGACTTTC 12 TRBV24-1 . few TRBJ2-6
CASSQGAWGDPQSPYEQYF TGTGCCAGCAGCCAAGGGGCATGGGGGGACCCTCAAAGTCCCTACGAGCAGTACTTC 19 TRBV3-1 . . TRBJ2-7
CASGFPGAYEQYF TGTGCTAGTGGTTTCCCGGGAGCCTACGAGCAGTACTTC 13 TRBV12-5 . many TRBJ2-7
CASSFRTFSNQPQHF TGTGCCAGCAGTTTTCGCACATTTAGCAATCAGCCCCAGCATTTT 15 TRBV28 . many TRBJ1-5
CASSIGGDTDTQYF TGTGCCAGCAGTATAGGGGGGGACACAGATACGCAGTATTTT 14 TRBV12-3/TRBV12-4 . few TRBJ2-3
CASSQGWGRPFEDTQYF TGTGCCAGCAGCCAAGGATGGGGCAGACCGTTCGAAGATACGCAGTATTTT 17 TRBV3-2 . . TRBJ2-3
CASSQGNYGYTF TGTGCCAGCAGCCAGGGGAACTATGGCTACACCTTC 12 TRBV14 . many TRBJ1-2
CASSQTGDYNEQFF TGCGCCAGCAGCCAAACAGGGGACTACAATGAGCAGTTCTTC 14 TRBV4-1 TRBD1 few TRBJ2-1
CASSDRASTGELFF TGTGCCAGCAGCGACAGGGCCTCTACCGGGGAGCTTTTTTTT 14 TRBV7-3 TRBD1 many TRBJ2-2
CAWSRRDRVRGELFF TGTGCCTGGAGTCGCCGGGACAGGGTACGCGGGGAGCTGTTTTTT 15 TRBV30 TRBD1 many TRBJ2-2
CSAGRANQPQHF TGCAGTGCTGGACGTGCGAATCAGCCCCAGCATTTT 12 TRBV20-1 . few TRBJ1-5
CASSRIRAGNEQFF TGCGCCAGCAGTAGGATCCGGGCGGGGAATGAGCAGTTCTTC 14 TRBV10-1 . . TRBJ2-1
CASSSWTGMNTEAFF TGTGCCAGCAGCTCCTGGACGGGGATGAACACTGAAGCTTTCTTT 15 TRBV7-2 . few TRBJ1-1
CASSLGESPNEKLFF TGTGCCAGCAGCTTGGGAGAAAGCCCTAATGAAAAACTGTTTTTT 15 TRBV5-6 . many TRBJ1-4
CATSGAFTGELFF TGTGCCACCAGTGGGGCGTTCACCGGGGAGCTGTTTTTT 13 TRBV24-1 . many TRBJ2-2
CASSRSVTGRQETQYF TGTGCCAGCAGCCGTTCCGTCACAGGGCGCCAAGAGACCCAGTACTTC 16 TRBV3-1 . . TRBJ2-5
CATSTGGYGYTF TGTGCCACCTCCACAGGGGGCTATGGCTACACCTTC 12 TRBV19 TRBD1 few TRBJ1-2
CSVDFTGRGYTF TGCAGCGTTGATTTTACAGGGCGCGGCTACACCTTC 12 TRBV29-1 . medium-sized TRBJ1-2
CASSAGTGNYGYTF TGTGCCAGCAGCGCCGGGACAGGGAACTATGGCTACACCTTC 14 TRBV5-5 TRBD1 . TRBJ1-2
CASSYSRHPTGRTDTQYF TGTGCCAGCAGTTACTCGAGACACCCAACGGGGAGGACAGATACGCAGTATTTT 18 TRBV6-5 . few TRBJ2-3
CASSQMGGNRWNEQFF TGTGCCAGCAGCCAAATGGGGGGGAATCGTTGGAATGAGCAGTTCTTC 16 TRBV3-1 TRBD2 few TRBJ2-1
CASSQRGGSGNTIYF TGTGCCAGCAGCCAACGCGGGGGCTCTGGAAACACCATATATTTT 15 TRBV3-1 . few TRBJ1-3
CASSLVRSSTDTQYF TGTGCCAGCAGCTTAGTGCGGAGTAGCACAGATACGCAGTATTTT 15 TRBV7-9 . few TRBJ2-3
CASSQDLRGGTRPQETQYF TGCGCCAGCAGCCAAGATCTCCGCGGGGGGACCAGGCCCCAAGAGACCCAGTACTTC 19 TRBV4-1 TRBD2 once TRBJ2-5
CASSPADRNTEAFF TGTGCCAGCAGCCCCGCGGACAGGAACACTGAAGCTTTCTTT 14 TRBV3-1 . few TRBJ1-1
CASSLIGAGGFYNKQFF TGTGCCAGCAGCCTCATTGGGGCGGGAGGTTTCTACAATAAGCAGTTCTTC 17 TRBV6-5 TRBD2 once TRBJ2-1
CASSLELAINIYSYNEQFF TGCGCCAGCAGCTTGGAACTAGCTATAAATATTTACTCCTACAATGAGCAGTTCTTC 19 TRBV5-1 . many TRBJ2-1
CASSPTGNEQFF TGTGCCAGCAGTCCGACTGGCAATGAGCAGTTCTTC 12 TRBV2 . medium-sized TRBJ2-1
CASRRAETQYF TGTGCCAGCAGGCGGGCGGAGACCCAGTACTTC 11 TRBV12-3/TRBV12-4 . . TRBJ2-5
CASSSTRGIENTQYF TGTGCCAGCAGCTCGACTAGGGGTATAGAGAATACGCAGTATTTT 15 TRBV11-3 . few TRBJ2-3
CASSPGEGGSPLHF TGCGCCAGCAGTCCAGGGGAAGGGGGTTCACCCCTCCACTTT 14 TRBV4-1 . many TRBJ1-6
CAISDGPSLWNEKLFF TGTGCCATCAGTGACGGGCCAAGCTTGTGGAATGAAAAACTGTTTTTT 16 TRBV10-3 . few TRBJ1-4
CATSEPPLDEQFF TGTGCCACCAGTGAGCCTCCGTTGGATGAGCAGTTCTTC 13 TRBV24-1 . . TRBJ2-1
CASSPVLSLTNYGYTF TGTGCCAGCAGCCCCGTTTTGAGCCTCACTAACTATGGCTACACCTTC 16 TRBV7-9 . . TRBJ1-2
CSAETQADTQYF TGCAGCGCCGAGACACAGGCAGATACGCAGTATTTT 12 TRBV29-1 . few TRBJ2-3
CASSLGQGANYGYTF TGTGCCAGCAGTCTTGGACAGGGGGCGAACTATGGCTACACCTTC 15 TRBV2 TRBD1 many TRBJ1-2